Shown below are 21 T cell receptor beta chains from a single sample sequenced in a study of vaccination effects on CD4 cells after COVID-19. Here immunoSEQ multiplex PCR was the method, and the copy in TCRdb shows in-frame clones only, minus some. The sample includes 30,000 to 40,000 clones, around 70% of them seen just once. Antigens of these TCRs are unknown. Antigen-specific CD4+ T cells were expanded with viral peptide pools in the ViraFEST assay before sequencing. Subsequent to a culture period of nine to ten days, CD4+ T cells were isolated. Vaccine administered to participants consisted of two doses of either BNT162b2 or mRNA-1273. The starting material was CD4+ T cells from PBMCs cultured with HCoV-229E spike peptides, obtained after COVID-19 vaccination. These receptor sequences come from a human donor who received a COVID-19 vaccine.

The genes are TRBV10-2 and TRBJ2-3; a possible D gene is TRBD2 (6 bases). Trimming pared 8 bases from V and 4 bases from J, leaving 16 bases between. Germline assignment: CDR1 WSHSY and CDR2 SAAADI. This CDR3 spans 14 amino acids. CDR3 coding DNA: TGCGCCAGCGCCCGCGGGAAGCTGTCAGATACGCAGTATTTT. Amino acids: CASARGKLSDTQYF.

This chain joins TRBV21-1 and TRBJ2-7; no check of the table's D call, TRBD2, against the DNA was made. TRBV21-1 is a pseudogene. The CDR3 is made up of 14 amino acids. The DNA of the CDR3 is TGTGCCAGCAGCACGGGGTTGCCACTCTACGAGCAGTACTTC. Translated: CASSTGLPLYEQYF.

This CDR3 reads CASSYSHMGETQYF. Here the CDR3 DNA reads TGTGCCAGCAGCTACAGCCATATGGGGGAGACCCAGTACTTC. This rearrangement joins TRBV11-2 to TRBJ2-5; D call uncertain. The CDR3 sequence is 14 residues long. CDR1 and CDR2 (germline): SGHAT, FQNNGV. Deletions cut 4 bases from V and 5 bases from J, with 14 bases between. The complete variable domain, with remaining parts taken from reference TRBV11-2 and TRBJ2-5, reads EAGVAQSPRYKIIEKRQSVAFWCNPISGHATLYWYQQILGQGPKLLIQFQNNGVVDDSQLPKDRFSAERLKGVDSTLKIQPAKLEDSAVYLCASSYSHMGETQYFGPGTRLLVL.

The chain links TRBV7-8 to TRBJ1-6; D not certain. The germline V gene has CDR1 SGHVS and CDR2 FQNEAQ. CDR3 size: 14 residues. With 3 bases removed from V and 10 bases from J, the gap between germline ends came to 13 bases. CDR3 nucleotides: TGTGCCAGCAGCTTTCTATCCGGTAACTCACCCCTCCACTTT. Protein: CASSFLSGNSPLHF.

This chain links TRBV2 with TRBJ2-5; TRBD2 matches 11 bases. Looked up from germline, CDR1 is SNHLY and CDR2 is FYNNEI. The V segment lost 3 bases and the J segment 5 bases; nucleotides outside the gene matches: 17. CDR3 size: 19 residues. DNA of the CDR3: TGTGCCAGCAGTGATCTAGCCCTGGGACTAGCGGTACCCGGGGAGACCCAGTACTTC. Translation gives CASSDLALGLAVPGETQYF. Drawing the rest from reference TRBV2 and TRBJ2-5, the complete variable domain is EPEVTQTPSHQVTQMGQEVILRCVPISNHLYFYWYRQILGQKVEFLVSFYNNEISEKSEIFDDQFSVERPDGSNFTLKIRSTKLEDSAMYFCASSDLALGLAVPGETQYFGPGTRLLVL.

The chain combines TRBV5-1 with TRBJ2-2; the D gene could be TRBD1 or TRBD2 (5 bases each). Germline CDR1 reads SGHRS; CDR2 reads YFSETQ. The CDR3 runs 15 residues. V dropped 4 bases and J dropped 6 bases, with 16 bases sitting between them. The CDR3 nucleotides are TGCGCCAGCAGCACCGGGTCCCAGGGAGCCGGGGAGCTGTTTTTT. Encoded protein: CASSTGSQGAGELFF.

This clone has only a few counts. V gene TRBV7-2 combines with J gene TRBJ1-5; D gene uncertain. From germline, CDR1 is SGHTA and CDR2 FQGNSA. This CDR3 has 14 amino acids. V dropped 2 bases and J dropped 6 bases, with 11 bases sitting between them. The CDR3 bases are TGTGCCAGCAGCTTAAGCTTAGGATTTCAGCCCCAGCATTTT. Translated, it gives CASSLSLGFQPQHF.

The rearrangement links TRBV19 to TRBJ2-5; D may be TRBD2 (5 bases). The CDR3 runs 14 residues. V was trimmed by 4 bases and J by 5 bases, leaving 14 bases between them. Germline assignment: CDR1 LNHDA and CDR2 SQIVND (reference sequence). The CDR3 protein is CASSNPGGGETQYF. The CDR3 region has the DNA TGTGCCAGTAGTAATCCCGGCGGAGGCGAGACCCAGTACTTC. The variable domain in full, completed from reference TRBV19 and TRBJ2-5, reads DGGITQSPKYLFRKEGQNVTLSCEQNLNHDAMYWYRQDPGQGLRLIYYSQIVNDFQKGDIAEGYSVSREKKESFPLTVTSAQKNPTAFYLCASSNPGGGETQYFGPGTRLLVL.

The V and J genes are TRBV12-5 and TRBJ2-7; D unclear. CDR1 is LGHNT, CDR2 FRNRAP, per germline. The CDR3 spans 12 residues. Trimming shortened V by 9 bases and J by 2 bases, and 11 bases separated the two germline ends. The CDR3 DNA reads TGTGCTAGCTCAGGTGGTCCCTACGAGCAGTACTTC. Encoded protein: CASSGGPYEQYF.

V is TRBV10-3 and J is TRBJ1-4; 8 bases fit TRBD1. V trimming: 8 bases; J trimming: 6 bases; junction bases outside the gene matches: 11. The germline V gene has CDR1 ENHRY and CDR2 SYGVKD. The CDR3 covers 15 residues. The CDR3 loop reads CAIGSTGQGYEKLFF. DNA for the CDR3: TGTGCCATCGGGTCTACCGGACAGGGTTATGAAAAACTGTTTTTT.

V and J are TRBV7-9 and TRBJ2-1, with 7 bases aligning to TRBD2. V was clipped by 1 base and J by 1 base; unmatched bases: 7. The germline gives CDR1 SEHNR, CDR2 FQNEAQ (reference sequence). CDR3 size: 17 residues. In DNA form, the CDR3 reads TGTGCCAGCAGCTTAGTAGGTGGGAGGGGATCCTACAATGAGCAGTTCTTC. Amino acid sequence: CASSLVGGRGSYNEQFF.

Comments on this clone: An end of the junction does not agree with germline; a read error may underlie this. The rearrangement joins TRBV7-7 to TRBJ2-2, with D perhaps assigned TRBD1 or TRBD2 (5 bases each). The CDR3 loop spans 16 amino acids. Germline V gene lookup returns CDR1 SSHAT and CDR2 FNYEAQ (reference sequence). In DNA, the CDR3 is TGTGCCAACAGCTCGGGACGACTTACGAACACCGGGGAGCTGTTTTTT. Protein product: CANSSGRLTNTGELFF.

This clone was seen only a few times. V and J are TRBV29-1 and TRBJ1-1; D is unresolved. The V and J ends lost 7 bases and 1 base respectively, with 10 bases between them. Germline V gives CDR1 SQVTM, CDR2 ANQGSEA. The CDR3 totals 12 residues. The CDR3 is CSAKTPNTEAFF. As DNA, the CDR3 is TGCAGCGCAAAAACACCGAACACTGAAGCTTTCTTT. Based on the CDR3 plus reference TRBV29-1 and TRBJ1-1, the full variable domain is SAVISQKPSRDICQRGTSLTIQCQVDSQVTMMFWYRQQPGQSLTLIATANQGSEATYESGFVIDKFPISRPNLTFSTLTVSNMSPEDSSIYLCSAKTPNTEAFFGQGTRLTVV.

Here the CDR3 reads CASSLDGRVNEKLFF. CDR3 bases: TGTGCCAGCAGTCTAGACGGACGAGTTAATGAAAAACTGTTTTTT. The chain has TRBV6-6 and TRBJ1-4; no definite D call. Trimming removed 5 bases from V and 4 bases from J, with 14 bases in between. CDR1 is MNHNY and CDR2 is SVGAGI in the germline V gene (reference sequence). The CDR3 length is 15 residues.

V and J are TRBV2 and TRBJ2-7; D may be TRBD2 (6 bases). Germline V gene sequence: CDR1 SNHLY, CDR2 FYNNEI. The CDR3 consists of 13 residues. Trimming took 0 bases from V and 6 from J, leaving 9 bases between them. CDR3 coding DNA: TGTGCCAGCAGTGAAGCTGGGAGGCCCGAGCAGTACTTC. Its translation: CASSEAGRPEQYF.

The chain links TRBV6-1 to TRBJ1-2; D is unresolved. The V end lost 2 bases, the J end lost 2 bases, and 9 bases lay between the germline ends. Germline assignment: CDR1 MNHNS and CDR2 SASEGT. The CDR3 has 14 amino acids. This CDR3 reads CASSEMLENYGYTF. Written as DNA, the CDR3 is TGTGCCAGCAGTGAAATGCTTGAAAACTATGGCTACACCTTC.

V and J are TRBV3-1 (or the pseudogene TRBV3-2) and TRBJ1-3; no clear D gene. CDR1 is LGHDT, CDR2 YNNKEL, per germline (reference sequence). The V end lost 1 base, the J end lost 3 bases, and 7 bases lay between the germline ends. The CDR3 extends over 14 amino acids. The DNA for the CDR3 is TGTGCCAGCAGCCAAGGACGGGTTGGAAACACCATATATTTT. This sequence encodes CASSQGRVGNTIYF.

The chain carries TRBV6-5 and TRBJ1-2, with D perhaps TRBD1 (6 bases). V lost 5 bases to trimming and J lost 5 bases, with 15 bases between them. There are 14 residues in the CDR3. Germline values: CDR1 MNHEY, CDR2 SVGAGI. The CDR3 sequence: CASSTGRPEYGYTF. For the CDR3, the DNA is TGTGCCAGCAGTACAGGGAGACCTGAATATGGCTACACCTTC.

The chain recombines TRBV3-1 (or the pseudogene TRBV3-2) with TRBJ2-2; D ambiguous. The germline V and J ends were trimmed by 4 bases and 2 bases, with 2 bases remaining between them. CDR1 and CDR2 (germline): LGHDT, YNNKEL (reference sequence). CDR3 size: 12 residues. DNA of the CDR3: TGTGCCAGCAGCCCCAACACCGGGGAGCTGTTTTTT. It translates to CASSPNTGELFF.

This sequence joins TRBV5-1 and TRBJ2-2, with TRBD1 as a possible D gene (6 bases). Germline values: CDR1 SGHRS, CDR2 YFSETQ. The V gene lost 5 bases and the J gene lost 2 bases, with 10 bases spanning the gap. This CDR3 is built from 14 residues. The chain's CDR3 is CASRLGANTGELFF. DNA of the CDR3: TGCGCCAGCAGGCTGGGGGCTAACACCGGGGAGCTGTTTTTT.

This clone was detected only a few times. This chain uses TRBV10-3 with TRBJ2-3, with 8 bases identical to TRBD2. This CDR3 has 14 residues. The trim removed 7 bases at V and 6 bases at J, leaving 9 bases unmatched. Germline CDR1 reads ENHRY; CDR2 reads SYGVKD. This CDR3 reads CAINMAGGEDTQYF. The CDR3 DNA reads as TGTGCCATCAATATGGCGGGGGGCGAGGATACGCAGTATTTT.